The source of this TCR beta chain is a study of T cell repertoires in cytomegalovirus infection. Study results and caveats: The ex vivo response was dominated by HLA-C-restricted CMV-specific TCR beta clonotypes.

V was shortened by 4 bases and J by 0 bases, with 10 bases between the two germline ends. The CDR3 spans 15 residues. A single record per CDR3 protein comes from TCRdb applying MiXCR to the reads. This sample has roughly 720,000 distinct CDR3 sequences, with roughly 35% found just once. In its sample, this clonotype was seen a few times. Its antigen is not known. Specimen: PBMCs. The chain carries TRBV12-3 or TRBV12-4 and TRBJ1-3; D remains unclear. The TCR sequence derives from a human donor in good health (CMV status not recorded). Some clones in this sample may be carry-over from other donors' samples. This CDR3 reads CASSSRTNSGNTIYF. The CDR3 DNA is TGTGCCAGCAGTTCCAGGACCAACTCTGGAAACACCATATATTTT.